The 19 T cell receptor beta chains presented below share a single source sample, sequenced in a study of CD4 T cells in relation to SARS-CoV-2 and coronaviruses. These TCRs are of unknown antigen specificity. CD4+ T cells from unexposed donors were obtained before the COVID-19 pandemic (2011-2018). Isolation of CD4+ T cells took place after around eleven days in culture. TCRdb keeps only in-frame clones here, not all; method: immunoSEQ multiplex PCR. The sample comprises about 31,000 clones, more than 70% of which are singletons, and approximately 13% rests with the top ten. The sequenced sample consisted of CD4+ T cells from PBMCs, cultured in vitro. These receptors originate from a human donor in good health.

This clone was detected only once. The chain has TRBV6-2 or TRBV6-3 and TRBJ2-1; no clear D gene. V was pared by 2 bases and J by 0 bases, with 11 bases between. Per germline, CDR1 MNHEY and CDR2 SVGEGT. The CDR3 is 16 residues long. The CDR3, as DNA: TGTGCCAGCAGTTACGTGGGCCGAAGCTCCTACAATGAGCAGTTCTTC. This encodes CASSYVGRSSYNEQFF.

The J gene is TRBJ1-2, the V gene TRBV11-2; TRBD1 agrees at 7 bases. Germline V CDR1 and CDR2: SGHAT, FQNNGV. V gave up 2 bases and J gave up 2 bases; unmatched junction bases: 2. CDR3 length equals 14 residues. The CDR3 sequence is CASSLSRGNYGYTF. The CDR3 nucleotides are TGTGCCAGCAGCTTAAGCAGGGGGAACTATGGCTACACCTTC.

This rearrangement joins TRBV12-3 or TRBV12-4 to TRBJ2-2; D not resolved. Between the trimmed V and J ends, which lost 6 bases and 7 bases, there was a span of 9 bases. The CDR3 is made up of 12 amino acids. The CDR3 is CASREFGGELFF. The CDR3 bases are TGTGCCAGCAGGGAATTTGGCGGGGAGCTGTTTTTT.

The CDR3 here is CASSPDRTGNTIYF. The CDR3 region has the DNA TGTGCCAGCAGTCCAGACAGGACTGGAAACACCATATATTTT. The chain has TRBV2 and TRBJ1-3, with D possibly matching TRBD1 (6 bases). The CDR3 consists of 14 residues. V was trimmed by 5 bases and J by 2 bases, leaving 10 bases between them. In germline, CDR1 is SNHLY, CDR2 FYNNEI. Full variable domain (remainder filled in from reference TRBV2 and TRBJ1-3): EPEVTQTPSHQVTQMGQEVILRCVPISNHLYFYWYRQILGQKVEFLVSFYNNEISEKSEIFDDQFSVERPDGSNFTLKIRSTKLEDSAMYFCASSPDRTGNTIYFGEGSWLTVV.

The V and J genes are TRBV3-1 (or the pseudogene TRBV3-2) and TRBJ1-3; D remains ambiguous. V gave up 4 bases and J gave up 0 bases, with 13 bases separating them. Germline assignment: CDR1 LGHDT and CDR2 YNNKEL (reference sequence). The CDR3 has 16 residues. This chain's CDR3 is CASSRTTGSSGNTIYF. The CDR3 DNA reads as TGTGCCAGCAGCCGGACCACGGGCTCCTCTGGAAACACCATATATTTT.

V gene TRBV7-6 combines with J gene TRBJ2-3; no reliable D call. The length of the CDR3 is 14 residues. The ends were cut back, 5 bases at V and 6 bases at J, with 15 bases in the middle. CDR1 SGHVS and CDR2 FNYEAQ come from the germline V gene. The CDR3 DNA sequence: TGTGCCAGCAGCGGTCCGGGCGGTTTGGATACGCAGTATTTT. This translates into CASSGPGGLDTQYF.

The V gene is TRBV4-1, the J gene TRBJ1-5; D call uncertain. V shed 1 base and J shed 5 bases, with 6 bases lying between them. Germline values: CDR1 MGHRA, CDR2 YSYEKL. This CDR3 comprises 13 residues. The CDR3 bases are TGCGCCAGCAGCCAAGCTCCCGATCAGCCCCAGCATTTT. It specifies CASSQAPDQPQHF.

The CDR3 is CASSSQGTNTEAFF. DNA for the CDR3: TGTGCCAGCAGTTCACAGGGGACGAACACTGAAGCTTTCTTT. The V and J genes are TRBV6-6 and TRBJ1-1; 7 bases match TRBD1. The CDR3 runs 14 residues. Germline assignment: CDR1 MNHNY and CDR2 SVGAGI (reference sequence). V was clipped by 4 bases and J by 1 base; unmatched bases: 3.

This clone has a handful of counts. The J gene is TRBJ1-1, the V gene TRBV5-1; D perhaps matches TRBD1 (6 bases). With 4 bases removed from V and 5 bases from J, the gap between germline ends came to 18 bases. Germline V CDR1 and CDR2: SGHRS, YFSETQ. This CDR3 spans 15 amino acids. The DNA for the CDR3 is TGCGCCAGCAGCACCGACTCAGGGGAAATAACTGAAGCTTTCTTT. Translation gives CASSTDSGEITEAFF.

The chain employs TRBV9 and TRBJ2-1, with 8 positions matching TRBD1. The V and J ends lost 3 bases and 4 bases, in that order; junction bases with no gene match: 6. This CDR3 has 15 amino acids. From germline, CDR1 is SGDLS and CDR2 YYNGEE. CDR3 protein: CASSGTGGPYNEQFF. The CDR3 DNA sequence: TGTGCCAGCAGCGGAACAGGGGGGCCTTACAATGAGCAGTTCTTC. The full variable domain, its missing parts supplied by reference TRBV9 and TRBJ2-1, is DSGVTQTPKHLITATGQRVTLRCSPRSGDLSVYWYQQSLDQGLQFLIQYYNGEERAKGNILERFSAQQFPDLHSELNLSSLELGDSALYFCASSGTGGPYNEQFFGPGTRLTVL.

The J gene is TRBJ1-3, the V gene TRBV5-1; tentatively, D is TRBD1 (5 bases). CDR3 length: 15 residues. V was trimmed by 0 bases and J by 0 bases, leaving 7 bases between them. Germline V gene lookup returns CDR1 SGHRS and CDR2 YFSETQ. CDR3 in DNA: TGCGCCAGCAGCTTGGGGGGGAACTCTGGAAACACCATATATTTT. This encodes CASSLGGNSGNTIYF.

The chain combines TRBV11-2 with TRBJ2-1; TRBD2 aligns across 9 bases. Germline values: CDR1 SGHAT, CDR2 FQNNGV. The V segment lost 7 bases and the J segment 3 bases; nucleotides outside the gene matches: 10. This CDR3 is 16 amino acids long. CDR3 coding DNA: TGTGCCAGCATCAAAGCGGGAGGAACGTTCTACAATGAGCAGTTCTTC. Its translation: CASIKAGGTFYNEQFF.

The chain recombines TRBV7-8 with TRBJ2-5; D is perhaps TRBD1 or TRBD2 (6 bases each). Trimming left V 1 base short and J 6 bases short, with 18 bases between. This CDR3 has 16 residues. Germline CDR1 reads SGHVS; CDR2 reads FQNEAQ. CDR3 sequence: CASSLDWGPREQTQYF. The CDR3 DNA is TGTGCCAGCAGCTTAGATTGGGGGCCCCGGGAGCAGACCCAGTACTTC.

This chain joins TRBV9 and TRBJ1-4, with D possibly being TRBD1 (5 bases). Trimming took off 0 bases at V and 7 bases at J, with 13 bases between the two ends. The CDR3 is 15 residues long. Per germline, CDR1 SGDLS and CDR2 YYNGEE. CDR3 residues: CASSVGLGRAEKLFF. DNA for the CDR3: TGTGCCAGCAGCGTAGGGCTGGGGCGCGCTGAAAAACTGTTTTTT.

This clone was detected a few times. J is TRBJ2-2 and V is TRBV29-1, with 7 bases aligning to TRBD1. This CDR3 spans 13 amino acids. Looked up from germline, CDR1 is SQVTM and CDR2 is ANQGSEA. After removal of 7 bases from V and 5 bases from J, the junction contained 7 bases not matched to a gene. CDR3 sequence reads: CSGNRGGTGELFF. The DNA for the CDR3 is TGCAGCGGGAACAGGGGCGGGACCGGGGAGCTGTTTTTT.

This clone has just a few counts. The rearrangement links TRBV29-1 to TRBJ1-1, with a weak D call TRBD1 (6 bases). The V end lost 7 bases, the J end lost 4 bases, and 16 bases lay between the germline ends. The CDR3 runs to 13 residues. From germline, CDR1 is SQVTM and CDR2 ANQGSEA. The chain's CDR3 is CSARGGTGTEAFF. CDR3 sequence (DNA): TGCAGCGCCCGGGGGGGCACGGGCACTGAAGCTTTCTTT. Variable domain in full (rest from reference TRBV29-1 and TRBJ1-1): SAVISQKPSRDICQRGTSLTIQCQVDSQVTMMFWYRQQPGQSLTLIATANQGSEATYESGFVIDKFPISRPNLTFSTLTVSNMSPEDSSIYLCSARGGTGTEAFFGQGTRLTVV.

The V call is TRBV2, the J call TRBJ1-2, with 12 bases aligning to TRBD1. V trimming: 2 bases; J trimming: 8 bases; junction bases outside the gene matches: 9. CDR3 length: 16 amino acids. Germline-derived CDR1 and CDR2 are SNHLY and FYNNEI. CDR3 sequence: CASSESLGDRGLGYTF. The CDR3 DNA is TGTGCCAGCAGTGAATCCCTTGGGGACAGGGGGCTCGGCTACACCTTC.

The J gene is TRBJ1-2, the V gene TRBV2; tentatively, D is TRBD1 (5 bases). This CDR3 is built from 14 residues. CDR1 SNHLY and CDR2 FYNNEI come from the germline V gene. V lost 2 bases and J 7 bases, leaving 14 bases between the germline ends. Written as DNA, the CDR3 is TGTGCCAGCAGTGAATTAGGGACCTGGTCTGGCTACACCTTC. This codes for CASSELGTWSGYTF.

The V and J genes are TRBV19 and TRBJ1-2; TRBD1 might be the D (5 bases). V lost 0 bases and J 0 bases, leaving 8 bases between the germline ends. CDR1 is LNHDA and CDR2 is SQIVND in the germline V gene (reference sequence). CDR3 length: 15 amino acids. CDR3 coding DNA: TGTGCCAGTAGTATAGATGAACAGGCTAACTATGGCTACACCTTC. The encoded protein is CASSIDEQANYGYTF.